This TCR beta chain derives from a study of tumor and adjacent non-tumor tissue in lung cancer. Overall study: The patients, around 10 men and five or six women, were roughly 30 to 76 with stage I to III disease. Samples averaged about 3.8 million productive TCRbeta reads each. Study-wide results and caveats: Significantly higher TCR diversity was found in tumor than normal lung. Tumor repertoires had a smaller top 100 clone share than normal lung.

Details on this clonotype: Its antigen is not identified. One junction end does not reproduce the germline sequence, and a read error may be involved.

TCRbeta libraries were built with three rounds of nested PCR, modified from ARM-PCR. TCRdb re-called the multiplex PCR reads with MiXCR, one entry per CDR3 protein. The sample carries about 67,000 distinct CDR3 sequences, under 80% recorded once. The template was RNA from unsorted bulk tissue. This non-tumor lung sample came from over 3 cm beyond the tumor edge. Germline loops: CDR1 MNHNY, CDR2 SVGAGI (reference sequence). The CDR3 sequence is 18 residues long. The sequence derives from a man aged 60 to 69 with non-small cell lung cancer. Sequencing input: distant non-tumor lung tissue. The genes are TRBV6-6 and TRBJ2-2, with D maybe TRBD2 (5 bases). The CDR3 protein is CASNTNVLSPSSTGELFF. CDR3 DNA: TGTGCCAGCAATACGAATGTCCTTTCTCCATCGAGCACCGGGGAGCTCTTTTTT.